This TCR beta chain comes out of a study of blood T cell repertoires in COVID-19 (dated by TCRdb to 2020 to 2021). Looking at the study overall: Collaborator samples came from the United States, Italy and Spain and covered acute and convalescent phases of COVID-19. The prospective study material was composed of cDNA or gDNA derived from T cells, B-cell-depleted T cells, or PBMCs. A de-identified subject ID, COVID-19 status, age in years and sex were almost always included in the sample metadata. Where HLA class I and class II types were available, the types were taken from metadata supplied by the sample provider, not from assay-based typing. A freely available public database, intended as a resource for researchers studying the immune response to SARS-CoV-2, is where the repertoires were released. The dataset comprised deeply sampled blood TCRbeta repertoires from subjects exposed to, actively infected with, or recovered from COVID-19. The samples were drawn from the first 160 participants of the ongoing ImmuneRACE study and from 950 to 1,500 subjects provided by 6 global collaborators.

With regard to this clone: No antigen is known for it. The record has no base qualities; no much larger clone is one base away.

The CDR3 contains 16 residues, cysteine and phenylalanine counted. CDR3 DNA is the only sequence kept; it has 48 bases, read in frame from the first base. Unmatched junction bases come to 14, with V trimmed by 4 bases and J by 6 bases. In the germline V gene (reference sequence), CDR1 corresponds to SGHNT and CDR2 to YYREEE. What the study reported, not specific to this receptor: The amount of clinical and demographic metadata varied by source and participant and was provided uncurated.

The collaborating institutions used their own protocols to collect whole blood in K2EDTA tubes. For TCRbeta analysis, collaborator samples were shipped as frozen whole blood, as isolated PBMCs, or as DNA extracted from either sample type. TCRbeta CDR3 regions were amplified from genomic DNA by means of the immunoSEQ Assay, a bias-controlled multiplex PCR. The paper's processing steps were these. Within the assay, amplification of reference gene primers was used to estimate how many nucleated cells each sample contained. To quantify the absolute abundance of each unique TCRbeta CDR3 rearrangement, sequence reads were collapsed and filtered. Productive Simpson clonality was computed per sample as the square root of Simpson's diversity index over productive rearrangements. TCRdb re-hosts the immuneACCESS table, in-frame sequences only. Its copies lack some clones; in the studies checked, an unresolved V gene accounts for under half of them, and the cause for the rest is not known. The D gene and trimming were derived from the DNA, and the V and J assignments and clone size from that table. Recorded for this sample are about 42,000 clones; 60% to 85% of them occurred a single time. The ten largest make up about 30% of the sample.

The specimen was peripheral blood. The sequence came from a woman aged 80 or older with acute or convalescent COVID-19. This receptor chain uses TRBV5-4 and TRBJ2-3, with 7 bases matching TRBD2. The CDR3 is CASSPQRGGFWDTQYF. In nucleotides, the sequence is TGTGCCAGCAGCCCCCAGCGGGGCGGCTTTTGGGATACGCAGTATTTT. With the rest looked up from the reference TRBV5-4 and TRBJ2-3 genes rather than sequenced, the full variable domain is ETGVTQSPTHLIKTRGQQVTLRCSSQSGHNTVSWYQQALGQGPQFIFQYYREEENGRGNFPPRFSGLQFPNYSSELNVNALELDDSALYLCASSPQRGGFWDTQYFGPGTRLTVL.